Each of the 9 T cell receptor beta chains below was sequenced from the same sample in a study of glioma-infiltrating T cells. Amplification of TCR alpha and beta CDR3 regions from RNA used iRepertoire nested multiplex PCR. TCRdb recomputed calls from the multiplex PCR reads with MiXCR, one row per CDR3 protein. The sample lists 160,000 or so distinct CDR3 sequences, 43% occurring once. Sequenced sample: glioma tissue, nonneoplastic brain tissue, or PBMCs (not recorded which). These TCRs come from a human donor with low-grade glioma or glioblastoma, undergoing nonglioma brain surgery, or in good health (not recorded which).

This sequence joins TRBV20-1 and TRBJ2-1; 8 bases match TRBD2. J gave up 7 bases and V 0 bases, and 8 bases lay outside the gene matches. The CDR3 spans 15 residues. In germline, CDR1 is DFQATT, CDR2 SNEGSKA (reference sequence). The CDR3: CSAREHSGTWNEQFF. CDR3 in DNA: TGCAGTGCTAGAGAACATAGCGGGACGTGGAATGAGCAGTTCTTC.

The table lists this clonotype with many counts. This sequence joins TRBV27 and TRBJ2-5, with 7 bases aligning to TRBD2. Germline V gives CDR1 MNHEY, CDR2 SMNVEV (reference sequence). With 3 bases clipped from V and 0 bases from J, the junction kept 10 bases outside the gene matches. The CDR3 length is 17 residues. DNA for the CDR3: TGTGCCAGCAGTTTGGGTCCTAGCGGAGGGTACCAAGAGACCCAGTACTTC. Translating gives CASSLGPSGGYQETQYF.

This clonotype is a singleton in its sample. A read error may be the cause here, since a much bigger clone is one base away. The gene calls are TRBV3-1 and TRBJ1-5, with D perhaps matching TRBD1 (5 bases). The length of the CDR3 is 15 residues. Germline V gene data show CDR1 as LGHDT and CDR2 as YNNKEL (reference sequence). The CDR3 sequence is CASSEDFSGDQPFHF. CDR3 coding DNA: TGTGCCAGCAGCGAAGATTTCTCTGGGGACCAACCTTTCCATTTT.

This clonotype was detected ten times or more. The chain carries TRBV7-2 and TRBJ1-1, with TRBD1 identical over 7 bases. Germline values: CDR1 SGHTA, CDR2 FQGNSA. V gave up 4 bases and J gave up 1 base; unmatched junction bases: 3. This CDR3 has 14 amino acids. This CDR3 is CASSWGQSNTEAFF. The CDR3 region has the DNA TGTGCCAGCAGCTGGGGACAGTCGAACACTGAAGCTTTCTTT.

This clonotype was observed many times. This sequence joins TRBV27 and TRBJ2-1, with D maybe TRBD2 (7 bases). The V end was cut by 0 bases, the J end by 15 bases, with 33 bases between. Germline V gene sequence: CDR1 MNHEY, CDR2 SMNVEV (reference sequence). There are 19 residues in the CDR3. CDR3 nucleotide sequence: TGTGCCAGCAGTTTATCGCGGCAGGGGAGCGGGAATCCCAACCTCGTGGCGTTCTTC. Translating it yields CASSLSRQGSGNPNLVAFF.

In its sample, this clonotype was seen many times. This chain uses TRBV28 with TRBJ2-5; 8 positions match TRBD1. Germline V CDR1 and CDR2: MDHEN, SYDVKM. CDR3 length: 15 amino acids. Germline trimming cut 5 bases from V and 6 bases from J; bases unmatched to any gene: 11. For the CDR3, the DNA is TGTGCCAGCAGTGGACAACAGGGGGGCAAGAAGACCCAGTACTTC. This sequence encodes CASSGQQGGKKTQYF.

There are a few counts of this clonotype. The chain carries TRBV7-2 and TRBJ2-3, with a weak D call TRBD1 (6 bases). Trimming shortened V by 8 bases and J by 2 bases, and 8 bases separated the two germline ends. Germline lookup yields CDR1 SGHTA and CDR2 FQGNSA. This CDR3 is 12 amino acids long. DNA of the CDR3: TGTGCCAGCCGGACAGACACAGATACGCAGTATTTT. It translates to CASRTDTDTQYF.

The genes are TRBV6-1 and TRBJ1-5; 8 positions match TRBD1. CDR3 length: 14 amino acids. Germline assignment: CDR1 MNHNS and CDR2 SASEGT. The trim removed 6 bases at V and 2 bases at J, leaving 3 bases unmatched. The CDR3 bases are TGTGCCAGCAGACAGGGGGATGGCAATCAGCCCCAGCATTTT. Translation: CASRQGDGNQPQHF.

There are a few counts of this clonotype. The chain employs TRBV29-1 and TRBJ2-1, with 16 nucleotides matching TRBD2. The CDR3 is made up of 13 amino acids. From germline, CDR1 is SQVTM and CDR2 ANQGSEA. Unmatched junction bases numbered 3, after V lost 7 bases and J lost 9 bases. CDR3 residues: CSAGTSGGGEQFF. CDR3 nucleotides: TGCAGCGCCGGGACTAGCGGGGGGGGTGAGCAGTTCTTC.